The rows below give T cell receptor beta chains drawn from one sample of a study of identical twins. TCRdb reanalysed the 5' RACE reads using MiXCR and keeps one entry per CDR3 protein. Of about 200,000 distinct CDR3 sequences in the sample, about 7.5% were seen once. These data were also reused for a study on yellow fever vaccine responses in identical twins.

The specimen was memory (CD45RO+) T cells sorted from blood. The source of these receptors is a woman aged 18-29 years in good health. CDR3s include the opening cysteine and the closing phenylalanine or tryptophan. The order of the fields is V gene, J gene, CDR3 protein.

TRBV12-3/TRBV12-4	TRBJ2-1	CASSPQVAATQFF
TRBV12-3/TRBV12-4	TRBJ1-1	CASSLGAGEAFF
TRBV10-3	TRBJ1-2	CAISVADGYTF
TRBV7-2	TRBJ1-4	CASSSRQGALTNEKLFF
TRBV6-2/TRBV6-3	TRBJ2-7	CASTRGQPYEQYF
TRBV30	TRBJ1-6	CAWTLDRNSPLHF
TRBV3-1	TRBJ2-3	CASSQDLPSYTQYF
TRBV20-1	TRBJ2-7	CSADDVAYEQYF
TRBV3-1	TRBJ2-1	CASSRSGTSGRRNEQFF
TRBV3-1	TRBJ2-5	CASSQAGGPQETQYF
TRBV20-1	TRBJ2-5	CSGMTGSETQYF
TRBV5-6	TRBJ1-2	CASSPLDRGQSYGYTF
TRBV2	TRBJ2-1	CASRSGLASSYNEQFF
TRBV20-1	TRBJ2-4	CSAWDGVRNIQYF
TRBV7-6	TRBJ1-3	CASSLNPGDTIYF
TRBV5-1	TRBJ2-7	CASSLAVAGTYEQYF
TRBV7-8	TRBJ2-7	CASRLPGQGAGEQYF
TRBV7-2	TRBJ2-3	CASSIQGDTQYF
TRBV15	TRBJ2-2	CATSRISAGGPGELFF
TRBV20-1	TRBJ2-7	CSARGQVDYEQYF
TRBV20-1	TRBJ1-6	CSARDGEGTGIFPLHF
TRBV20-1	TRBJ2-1	CSATRTSVANEQFF
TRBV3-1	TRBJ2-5	CASSQEKGPAQTQYF
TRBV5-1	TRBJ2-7	CASSLDWASGYSYEQYF
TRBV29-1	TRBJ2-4	CSVETSGLSIQYF
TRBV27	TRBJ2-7	CASGALGRSSYEQYF
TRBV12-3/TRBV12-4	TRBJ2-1	CASSLLGGGDNEQFF
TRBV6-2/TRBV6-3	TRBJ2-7	CASSTIRDRGVHEQYF